This T cell receptor beta chain was found in a study of CD8 T cells in Susac syndrome. Sequencing of TCR beta was carried out in blood CD8+ and CD4+ T cells. Controls comprised healthy donors matched for age and sex. TEMRA cells were enriched by FACS, and CD4+ and CD8+ T cells were negatively isolated. Germline assignment: CDR1 DFQATT and CDR2 SNEGSKA (reference sequence). V shed 4 bases, J shed 10 bases, and the junction held 17 bases outside the gene matches. The CDR3 sequence is 16 residues long. RNA, at about 0.45 to 1 ug, was reverse transcribed with random hexamers. TCR beta CDR3 was amplified by immunoSEQ covering 54 Vbeta and 13 Jbeta. TCRdb used MiXCR to reprocess the immunoSEQ multiplex PCR reads, holding one entry per CDR3 protein. The sample includes about 140,000 distinct CDR3 sequences, approximately 94% of them seen just once.

This TCR was recovered from a human donor in good health. This sequence joins TRBV20-1 and TRBJ2-1, with 9 nucleotides matching TRBD1. The sample taken for sequencing was CD4+ T cells from PBMCs. CDR3 sequence: CSAISHRGRIPREQFF. DNA for the CDR3: TGCAGTGCTATTTCGCACAGGGGGCGCATCCCCCGGGAGCAGTTCTTC.